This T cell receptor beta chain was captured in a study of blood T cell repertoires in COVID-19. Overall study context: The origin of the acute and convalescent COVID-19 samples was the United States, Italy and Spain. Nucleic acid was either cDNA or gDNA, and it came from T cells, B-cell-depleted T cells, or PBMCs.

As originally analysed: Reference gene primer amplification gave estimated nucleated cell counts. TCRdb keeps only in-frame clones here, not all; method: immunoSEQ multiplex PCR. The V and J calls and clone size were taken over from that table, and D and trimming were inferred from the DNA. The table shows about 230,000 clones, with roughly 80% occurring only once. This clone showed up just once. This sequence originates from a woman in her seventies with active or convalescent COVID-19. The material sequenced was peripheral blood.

CDR3 residues: CASSFYMDEQFF. The CDR3 DNA follows: TGTGCCAGCAGCTTTTACATGGATGAGCAGTTCTTC. This chain joins TRBV7-2 and TRBJ2-1; D is uncertain. The V gene's germline CDR1 is SGHTA and CDR2 FQGNSA. V lost 3 bases and J lost 8, with 8 bases in between. The CDR3 length is 12 residues.